This TCR beta chain was captured in a study of T cells in Graves' hyperthyroidism and ophthalmopathy. Whole-study results and caveats: In simple terms, a model built on 13 V-J features told ophthalmopathy apart from stable hyperthyroidism.

In this sample, this clonotype turned up many times. The antigen remains unidentified. Germline V gene lookup returns CDR1 DFQATT and CDR2 SNEGSKA (reference sequence). The length of the CDR3 is 14 residues. The V end lost 7 bases, the J end lost 1 base, and 16 bases lay between the germline ends. Template material for amplifying TCR beta CDR3 regions consisted of RNA transcripts. The study used the HTBI primer set for a first-round RT-PCR of the TCR CDR3. One entry per CDR3 protein, called by TCRdb with MiXCR from the multiplex PCR reads. The sample records a few hundred thousand distinct CDR3 sequences, under 25% being singletons. Any patient presenting with uncontrolled infection, other autoimmune disease, pregnancy or lactation was left out.

The TCR comes from a young man with Graves' hyperthyroidism. The rearrangement joins TRBV20-1 to TRBJ1-1, with D perhaps matching TRBD1 (5 bases). The sequencing sample was made of blood. The CDR3 sequence: CSVRRGGTNTEAFF. The CDR3 nucleotides read TGCAGTGTGAGGAGGGGAGGAACGAACACTGAAGCTTTCTTT.